This T cell receptor beta chain was captured by sequencing in a study of shared clonotypes between healthy human individuals. This CDR3 region has 15 residues. J was trimmed by 5 bases and V by 2 bases; bases with no gene match: 7. The germline gives CDR1 MNHEY, CDR2 SVGAGI. Generated by immunoSEQ multiplex PCR, the TCRdb table keeps only in-frame clones and is missing some. The table has about 1,800,000 clones, about 94% seen once. It was CD45RO-negative cells, positively selected for CCR7, that made up naive CD8 cells, with terminally differentiated effector memory CD45RA+ cells excluded. Sequenced: naive CD8+ T cells sorted from blood. This TCR came from a man younger than 30 in good health. The chain recombines TRBV6-5 with TRBJ2-5; TRBD1 agrees at 8 bases. The CDR3 sequence: CASSYGAGGSETQYF. The CDR3 nucleotides are TGTGCCAGCAGTTACGGGGCAGGGGGCAGCGAGACCCAGTACTTC.